This T cell receptor beta chain originates from a study of early T cells in non-severe SARS-CoV-2 infection. The wider study: Sequencing of unsorted whole blood was done on bulk RNA, leaving chains unpaired. Study-wide findings and caveats: Database matching using VDJdb favored anti-spike CD8 responses, with private and CD4 specificities left missing.

This clonotype came up a few times. The antigen remains unidentified. Individual cDNA molecules were tagged with unique molecular identifiers, the study reported. Each CDR3 protein gets one entry after TCRdb re-called the 5' RACE reads with MiXCR. The sample shows roughly 75,000 distinct CDR3 sequences, about a sixth of them seen only once. Germline V gene sequence: CDR1 MNHNY, CDR2 SVGAGI (reference sequence). This CDR3 contains 16 residues. V dropped 6 bases and J dropped 2 bases, with 17 bases sitting between them. The receptor comes from an adult who was a healthcare worker with PCR-confirmed SARS-CoV-2 infection or an uninfected control (not recorded which). This sequence joins TRBV6-6 and TRBJ1-5; D ambiguous. Sequencing was carried out using whole blood. The CDR3 region is CASSPSRLPGNQPQHF. CDR3 DNA sequence: TGTGCCAGCAGCCCGTCCCGGCTCCCGGGCAATCAGCCCCAGCATTTT.